The 7 T cell receptor beta chains in this list originate from one sample, sequenced in a study of T cell clones after liver transplantation. TCRdb's copy holds only in-frame clones and misses some; the assay was immunoSEQ multiplex PCR. The data contain under 150,000 clones, about nine tenths of them singletons. Sequenced here: CD4+ T cells from blood, sampled 12 months after liver transplant. Receptors originate from a human patient who received a liver transplant. Some T cells could come from the graft donor.

This clone appeared a single time. The rearrangement joins TRBV15 to TRBJ2-5, with D maybe TRBD1 (6 bases). This CDR3 has 14 amino acids. Trimming took 3 bases from V and 1 from J, leaving 9 bases between them. Germline assignment: CDR1 LNHNV and CDR2 YYDKDF (reference sequence). The CDR3 loop reads CATSRDSRQETQYF. CDR3 sequence (DNA): TGTGCCACCAGCAGGGACAGTCGCCAAGAGACCCAGTACTTC.

The V gene is TRBV18, the J gene TRBJ1-1, with 7 bases that match TRBD1. The trim removed 4 bases at V and 4 bases at J, leaving 6 bases unmatched. CDR1 KGHSH and CDR2 LQKENI come from the germline V gene. This CDR3 contains 14 residues. As DNA, the CDR3 is TGTGCCAGCTCACGGGACAGTCGCGGCACTGAAGCTTTCTTT. Its translation: CASSRDSRGTEAFF.

The chain combines TRBV15 with TRBJ2-7; possibly TRBD2 for D (5 bases). V lost 0 bases to trimming and J lost 5 bases, with 8 bases between them. The CDR3 sequence is 13 residues long. Germline V gene lookup returns CDR1 LNHNV and CDR2 YYDKDF (reference sequence). CDR3 residues: CATSRDAGDEQYF. The CDR3 bases are TGTGCCACCAGCAGAGACGCCGGGGACGAGCAGTACTTC.

This chain links TRBV5-1 with TRBJ2-1, with 7 bases that match TRBD2. The germline V gene encodes CDR1 SGHRS and CDR2 YFSETQ. CDR3 length equals 15 residues. After removal of 5 bases from V and 3 bases from J, the junction contained 8 bases not matched to a gene. In nucleotides, the CDR3 is TGCGCCAGCAGGGCAGCGGGGAGTGGCTACAATGAGCAGTTCTTC. As protein: CASRAAGSGYNEQFF.

This clone showed up just once. The rearrangement links TRBV7-3 to TRBJ2-5; TRBD1 is a possible D gene (5 bases). The CDR3 extends over 15 amino acids. Per germline, CDR1 SGHTA and CDR2 FQGTGA. The ends were cut back, 4 bases at V and 1 base at J, with 13 bases in the middle. CDR3 DNA: TGTGCCAGCAGCTATAACCAGGGTACCCAAGAGACCCAGTACTTC. Protein product: CASSYNQGTQETQYF.

The V and J genes are TRBV9 and TRBJ2-5; 8 bases are a match to TRBD2. The CDR3 is 16 amino acids. The germline V gene has CDR1 SGDLS and CDR2 YYNGEE. J was trimmed by 5 bases and V by 0 bases; bases with no gene match: 9. The CDR3 spells CASSVGPSREGETQYF. The CDR3 DNA reads TGTGCCAGCAGCGTAGGGCCCTCCCGGGAGGGGGAGACCCAGTACTTC.

J is TRBJ2-1 and V is TRBV18; no clear D gene. The V end was cut by 2 bases, the J end by 6 bases, with 8 bases between. Germline values: CDR1 KGHSH, CDR2 LQKENI. The CDR3 length is 13 residues. The CDR3 coding sequence is TGTGCCAGCTCACCAAGACCCAGCAATGAGCAGTTCTTC. This translates into CASSPRPSNEQFF.